This TCR beta chain was retrieved from a study of T cells in Graves' hyperthyroidism and ophthalmopathy (dated 2019 in TCRdb). About the investigation overall: Peripheral blood samples were taken at the time of initial diagnosis, prior to any treatment. To identify TCR V-J signatures that set the groups apart, the researchers used a discovery cohort of about a hundred patients, made up of under 50 with Graves' ophthalmopathy and around 58 with stable Graves' hyperthyroidism. Prospective prediction of ophthalmopathy was tested in an independent validation cohort consisting of about 19 hyperthyroidism patients and around 16 patients who later progressed to ophthalmopathy. The 95 to 100 discovery patients were randomly split 7:3 into training and test sets. In roughly six Graves' hyperthyroidism patients, the study also compared T-cell repertoires from thyroid tissue with T-cell repertoires from blood. After sampling, hyperthyroidism patients received methimazole starting at 30 mg daily, and ophthalmopathy patients received high-dose intravenous methylprednisolone. TCR Vbeta CDR3 sequencing of 130 to 150 peripheral blood samples (over 40 ophthalmopathy, 75 to 80 hyperthyroidism and about 17 progressor patients) is reported in the paper. Paper-wide results and their limitations: Sample size was not statistically predetermined, and investigators were not blinded to group allocation. Ophthalmopathy was separated from stable hyperthyroidism by a 13 V-J signature model, with around 90% sensitivity and about 81% specificity obtained in cross-validation and 80%/75% obtained in testing. In validation, the model predicted progression to ophthalmopathy a median of roughly 6.2 months before onset, with roughly 68% sensitivity and roughly 79% specificity. Most expanded thyroid clonotypes (frequency above 0.001) were also detected in blood, suggesting blood repertoires may reflect thyroid immune responses.

Amplification of TCR beta CDR3 regions was carried out from RNA transcripts. A first-round RT-PCR of the TCR CDR3 used the HTBI primer set with the Qiagen OneStep RT-PCR kit. Libraries were constructed in a second round of multiplex PCR, after which size selection and purification were performed. Libraries were sequenced paired-end with 100 bp reads on an Illumina HiSeq2000. On the study's bioinformatics: SOAPnuke was used to process the raw data, removing reads that contained adapters or uncalled bases, had a mean Phred below 15, or lacked an exact match to the constant primer or identifier. High-quality paired reads were merged with COPE v1.2.5, and unique nucleotide sequences were defined as clonotypes. MiTCR v1.1 was used to align the clonotypes against IMGT TRBV, TRBD and TRBJ reference segments. Only V-J combinations with frequency above 0.0001, covering about 99% of repertoires, were analysed. A TCS score was defined as the ratio between F50 (clonal expansion) and ExV (chaos), using BLOSUM62-based TCRdist between CDR3 peptides within each V-J. Welch's t-statistics and random forest reduced just over 500 V-J features to some 14, which were used in a naive Bayes classifier (R e1071). In-frame beta chains were kept once TCRdb had trimmed the public reads at Q25 with fastp and called clones with MiXCR. A single entry per CDR3 protein holds the most common genes and DNA from its merged rows. For this entry, the V and J calls and clone size follow TCRdb and not the study's own pipeline. The sample yields around 300,000 distinct CDR3 sequences; approximately 16% were counted once. The ten largest clones represent roughly 31% of the sample.

Between the V and J ends, shortened by 5 bases and 2 bases respectively, the junction contains 16 bases. From cysteine to phenylalanine, the CDR3 is 15 amino acids long. Only the CDR3 region is kept as DNA, spanning 45 bases read in frame from base 1. From the germline V gene, CDR1 is MDHEN and CDR2 is SYDVKM. Hyperthyroidism patients were newly diagnosed, had a disease duration of under 2 months, and were aged 18 to 65 years. Any patient with an uncontrolled infection, another autoimmune disease, pregnancy or lactation was excluded. Diagnoses relied on clinical symptoms, serum thyroxine and TRAb, thyroid ultrasound and orbital computed tomography. Blood from progressor patients was drawn when they were first diagnosed with hyperthyroidism, before any ophthalmopathy symptoms appeared. Ficoll-Paque density gradient centrifugation was used to isolate PBMCs from 9.5 to 10 ml of fresh peripheral blood. Progressor patients were defined as those initially diagnosed with Graves' hyperthyroidism in whom ophthalmopathy developed during follow-up. Total RNA was extracted with Trizol reagent, and quality was checked on an Agilent 2100 Bioanalyzer.

Note on this clonotype: No cognate antigen has been identified for it. No base-level quality is on record; no much larger clone is a single base apart.

The chain links TRBV28 with TRBJ2-7; possibly the D gene is TRBD2, per 7 matching bases. The specimen was blood. The TCR originated in a woman in her forties or fifties with Graves' hyperthyroidism that later progressed to Graves' ophthalmopathy. The DNA sequence is given as TGTGCCAGCAGTGCGGGGGCGGGACCCACCTACGAGCAGTACTTC. This sequence encodes CASSAGAGPTYEQYF.